The entry below gives a single T cell receptor beta chain sequence along with its context. As yet, its antigen is unknown. Clones were sequenced by immunoSEQ multiplex PCR, and TCRdb holds only the in-frame ones, with some missing. Of 250,000 to 400,000 clones listed, 75% to 90% are singletons. The sample originates from a study of cytomegalovirus exposure and HLA in healthy donors. Germline-derived CDR1 and CDR2 are SEHNR and FQNEAQ (reference sequence). This CDR3 region has 15 residues. The junction had 10 bases not matched to a gene; V was cut back by 5 bases and J by 8 bases. Overall study findings and caveats: Most TCR sequences were seen very rarely across donors, but some public TCRs occurred in many. Reported performance of the classifier showed diagnosis of cytomegalovirus status with high specificity and sensitivity.

The clonotype comes from a woman aged 25 to 45 in good health and CMV-seropositive. This chain connects TRBV7-9 to TRBJ1-4; the match to TRBD1 covers 8 bases. Source material: PBMCs. The CDR3 DNA is TGTGCCAGCAGCCCCTACGGACAGGGTAGGGAAAAACTGTTTTTT. Its translation is CASSPYGQGREKLFF.